The next 27 T cell receptor beta chains were all read from a single sample in a study of blood T cell repertoires in COVID-19. The protocol was immunoSEQ multiplex PCR, while the TCRdb copy is restricted to in-frame clones and leaves out a portion. Of some 250,000 clones detected, more than 75% appear once; the ten largest clones hold over 4%. The source material was peripheral blood. These receptors came from a woman aged 60-70 years with COVID-19, enrolled during active disease.

The chain carries TRBV2 and TRBJ1-2, with D uncertain. Looked up from germline, CDR1 is SNHLY and CDR2 is FYNNEI. This CDR3 has 10 amino acids. Trimming took 5 bases from V and 6 from J, leaving 4 bases between them. CDR3 residues: CASSLDGYTF. Written as DNA, the CDR3 is TGTGCCAGCAGTCTTGATGGCTACACCTTC.

This chain joins TRBV28 and TRBJ2-2; 9 bases line up with TRBD1. Germline lookup yields CDR1 MDHEN and CDR2 SYDVKM. The CDR3 covers 15 residues. Trimming took 2 bases from V and 7 from J; bases not matched to a gene: 5. The DNA of the CDR3 is TGTGCCAGCAGTTTAGGGACAGGGTTCCGCGGGGAGCTGTTTTTT. This sequence encodes CASSLGTGFRGELFF.

This clone was counted a few times. V gene TRBV15 combines with J gene TRBJ2-7, with D hard to call. Looked up from germline, CDR1 is LNHNV and CDR2 is YYDKDF (reference sequence). The length of the CDR3 is 13 residues. Trimming pared 2 bases from V and 0 bases from J, leaving 5 bases between. The CDR3 reads CATSRYSSYEQYF. In DNA form, the CDR3 reads TGTGCCACCAGCAGATACAGCTCCTACGAGCAGTACTTC.

The J gene is TRBJ2-7, the V gene TRBV6-6; 7 positions match TRBD1. The CDR3 spans 14 residues. V gave up 1 base and J gave up 6 bases; unmatched junction bases: 6. Germline V gene lookup returns CDR1 MNHNY and CDR2 SVGAGI (reference sequence). Written as DNA, the CDR3 is TGTGCCAGCAGTTACTTTACAGACAGGGCCGAGCAGTACTTC. Translation gives CASSYFTDRAEQYF.

The chain employs TRBV14 and TRBJ2-2; the match to TRBD2 covers 8 bases. The CDR3 is made up of 16 amino acids. V lost 4 bases to trimming and J lost 5 bases; unmatched junction nucleotides: 9. Germline loops: CDR1 SGHDN, CDR2 FVKESK. The CDR3 sequence is CASSRIGGRNTGELFF. The DNA for the CDR3 is TGTGCCAGCAGCCGGATAGGCGGGAGGAATACCGGGGAGCTGTTTTTT. Full variable domain (remainder filled in from reference TRBV14 and TRBJ2-2): EAGVTQFPSHSVIEKGQTVTLRCDPISGHDNLYWYRRVMGKEIKFLLHFVKESKQDESGMPNNRFLAERTGGTYSTLKVQPAELEDSGVYFCASSRIGGRNTGELFFGEGSRLTVL.

This clone was observed a single time. The rearrangement uses TRBV27 and TRBJ1-5; 7 nucleotides line up with TRBD1. V was clipped by 5 bases and J by 10 bases; unmatched bases: 17. This CDR3 has 16 residues. From germline, CDR1 is MNHEY and CDR2 SMNVEV (reference sequence). CDR3: CASSLTGTASGRPQHF. In nucleotides, the CDR3 is TGTGCCAGCAGTCTGACCGGGACAGCCTCCGGGCGACCCCAGCATTTT.

This clone appeared a few times. This chain joins TRBV6-5 and TRBJ1-6; D gene unclear. The CDR3 has 13 residues. The germline V and J ends were trimmed by 6 bases and 7 bases, with 10 bases remaining between them. From germline, CDR1 is MNHEY and CDR2 SVGAGI. The CDR3 bases are TGTGCCAGCAGCGGGAAAGCAAATTCACCCCTCCACTTT. Its translation: CASSGKANSPLHF.

The V gene is TRBV6-5, the J gene TRBJ2-7; no firm D call. The CDR3 has 13 amino acids. V was trimmed by 7 bases and J by 4 bases, leaving 14 bases between them. The germline CDR1 and CDR2 sequences are MNHEY and SVGAGI. The DNA of the CDR3 is TGTGCCAGCAAAAAACCCCTTGCGTACGAGCAGTACTTC. The encoded protein is CASKKPLAYEQYF.

This clone came up a few times. The chain uses TRBV30 and TRBJ1-2; D uncertain. The germline V gene encodes CDR1 GTSNPN and CDR2 SVGIG (reference sequence). V lost 0 bases and J 7 bases, leaving 9 bases between the germline ends. The CDR3 spans 12 residues. In DNA form, the CDR3 reads TGTGCCTGGAGTGTACCCCTAAGTGGCTACACCTTC. The encoded protein is CAWSVPLSGYTF.

A note on this clone: One end of the junction varies from germline; a read error may be responsible. J is TRBJ1-1 and V is TRBV19, with a tentative D call TRBD1 (5 bases). Germline CDR1 LNHDA, CDR2 SQIVND (reference sequence). The CDR3 is 14 residues long. In DNA, the CDR3 is TGTGCCAGTAGTGTAGACAGCGGGAAGACTGAAGCTTTCTTT. This translates into CASSVDSGKTEAFF.

V gene TRBV6-1 combines with J gene TRBJ1-5; tentatively, D is TRBD1 (6 bases). Trimming took 4 bases from V and 7 from J, leaving 20 bases between them. Germline V CDR1 and CDR2: MNHNS, SASEGT. CDR3 length equals 16 residues. CDR3 in DNA: TGTGCCAGCAGTGCCACGAGAACAGGGCAACGACAGCCCCAGCATTTT. This codes for CASSATRTGQRQPQHF.

This sequence joins TRBV15 and TRBJ2-3, with TRBD2 matching over 10 bases. Unmatched junction bases numbered 11, after V lost 6 bases and J lost 2 bases. In germline, CDR1 is LNHNV, CDR2 YYDKDF (reference sequence). There are 17 residues in the CDR3. The CDR3, as DNA: TGTGCCACCAGACCGCGGACTAGCGGAGCCTACACAGATACGCAGTATTTT. Protein: CATRPRTSGAYTDTQYF.

The chain carries TRBV5-1 and TRBJ2-3, with 9 nucleotides matching TRBD2. V lost 4 bases to trimming and J lost 7 bases; unmatched junction nucleotides: 19. The CDR3 is 18 amino acids. Germline CDR1 SGHRS, CDR2 YFSETQ. This chain's CDR3 is CASSTPPGREGLGNTQYF. CDR3 bases: TGCGCCAGCAGCACCCCCCCGGGGCGGGAGGGCCTTGGAAATACGCAGTATTTT.

The V gene is TRBV29-1, the J gene TRBJ2-6, with 9 bases matching TRBD1. This CDR3 region has 16 residues. Germline values: CDR1 SQVTM, CDR2 ANQGSEA. V lost 5 bases and J lost 0; bases outside the gene matches: 5. CDR3 residues: CSVSGTGYSGANVLTF. In DNA form, the CDR3 reads TGCAGCGTTTCCGGGACAGGGTACTCTGGGGCCAACGTCCTGACTTTC.

CDR3 residues: CATKWGDEYNEQFF. CDR3 coding DNA: TGTGCCACTAAGTGGGGGGACGAATACAATGAGCAGTTCTTC. The chain combines TRBV15 with TRBJ2-1; tentatively, D is TRBD2 (6 bases). Between the trimmed V and J ends, which lost 9 bases and 4 bases, there was a span of 16 bases. Germline CDR1 reads LNHNV; CDR2 reads YYDKDF (reference sequence). CDR3 length: 14 amino acids.

The chain joins TRBV21-1 to TRBJ2-1; TRBD2 is the table's D call, not checked against the DNA. TRBV21-1 is a recognized pseudogene. The CDR3 contains 19 residues. This CDR3 reads CASSKERLAGSGVYNEQFF. The DNA for the CDR3 is TGTGCCAGCAGCAAAGAACGACTAGCGGGAAGTGGGGTATACAATGAGCAGTTCTTC.

This clone was recorded a few times. V is TRBV6-2 or TRBV6-3 and J is TRBJ1-6, with D possibly matching TRBD1 (6 bases). Trimming shortened V by 3 bases and J by 7 bases, and 19 bases separated the two germline ends. The germline V gene encodes CDR1 MNHEY and CDR2 SVGEGT. The CDR3 extends over 17 amino acids. The CDR3 DNA reads as TGTGCCAGCAGTTATAAGGGTGACCGACAGGAGAATTCACCCCTCCACTTT. It encodes CASSYKGDRQENSPLHF.

J is TRBJ2-1 and V is TRBV28; TRBD1 matches 11 bases. CDR1 is MDHEN and CDR2 is SYDVKM in the germline V gene. This CDR3 spans 17 amino acids. After removal of 5 bases from V and 7 bases from J, the junction contained 13 bases not matched to a gene. CDR3 nucleotides: TGTGCCAGCAGTCCTTACAACGGACAGGGGGCCCAAAATGAGCAGTTCTTC. Translated, it gives CASSPYNGQGAQNEQFF. Variable domain in full (rest from reference TRBV28 and TRBJ2-1): DVKVTQSSRYLVKRTGEKVFLECVQDMDHENMFWYRQDPGLGLRLIYFSYDVKMKEKGDIPEGYSVSREKKERFSLILESASTNQTSMYLCASSPYNGQGAQNEQFFGPGTRLTVL.

V and J are TRBV6-2 or TRBV6-3 and TRBJ1-2, with a possible D match to TRBD1 (5 bases). The CDR3 has 12 residues. Trimming pared 6 bases from V and 4 bases from J, leaving 9 bases between. Germline V gene sequence: CDR1 MNHEY, CDR2 SVGEGT. CDR3 sequence reads: CASSPQGYGYTF. The CDR3 DNA sequence: TGTGCCAGCAGCCCCCAGGGCTATGGCTACACCTTC.

This clone came up once. The chain has TRBV21-1 and TRBJ2-3; the table's D call, TRBD1, was not checked against the DNA. TRBV21-1 is shown as a pseudogene. The length of the CDR3 is 13 residues. CDR3 protein: CASSNRVWDTQYF. The CDR3 DNA is TGTGCCAGCAGTAACAGGGTGTGGGATACGCAGTATTTT.

The chain links TRBV6-4 to TRBJ2-3; D unresolved. V was pared by 7 bases and J by 2 bases, with 13 bases between. The CDR3 loop spans 14 amino acids. Germline CDR1 reads MRHNA; CDR2 reads SNTAGT. CDR3 in DNA: TGTGCCAGCAAGCAGACACCTAACACAGATACGCAGTATTTT. It specifies CASKQTPNTDTQYF.

The rearrangement links TRBV6-6 to TRBJ1-1; weak D call: TRBD1 (6 bases). Trimming cost V 6 bases and J 0 bases, with 11 bases left between them. Germline V CDR1 and CDR2: MNHNY, SVGAGI (reference sequence). The CDR3 is made up of 14 amino acids. The CDR3 DNA sequence: TGTGCCAGCAGCCACAGGGACATGAACACTGAAGCTTTCTTT. Translating it yields CASSHRDMNTEAFF.

Turning to this clone: Different DNA sequences within this sample yield the same CDR3. The V and J genes are TRBV18 and TRBJ2-5, with 7 bases that match TRBD2. This CDR3 has 13 amino acids. With V trimmed by 3 bases and J by 5 bases, 3 bases remained unmatched. The V gene's germline CDR1 is KGHSH and CDR2 LQKENI. The CDR3 loop reads CASSPGLRETQYF. Here the CDR3 DNA reads TGTGCCAGCTCACCGGGACTAAGGGAGACCCAGTACTTC.

This clone was counted a single time. The rearrangement uses TRBV2 and TRBJ1-2; D is unclear. The germline V gene encodes CDR1 SNHLY and CDR2 FYNNEI. V was trimmed by 7 bases and J by 4 bases, leaving 16 bases between them. CDR3 length: 14 residues. CDR3 residues: CASIEYRGSYGYTF. Here the CDR3 DNA reads TGTGCCAGCATCGAATATCGGGGTTCCTATGGCTACACCTTC.

The J gene is TRBJ2-1, the V gene TRBV9; a weak D match, TRBD2 (6 bases). The CDR3 runs to 14 residues. Germline CDR1 is SGDLS and CDR2 is YYNGEE. Between the trimmed V and J ends, which lost 5 bases and 1 base, there was a span of 10 bases. CDR3: CASSMRDSYNEQFF. DNA for the CDR3: TGTGCCAGCAGTATGCGGGATTCCTACAATGAGCAGTTCTTC.

V usage is TRBV19 and J usage is TRBJ2-3; 10 nucleotides line up with TRBD2. The V gene end was trimmed by 6 bases and the J gene end by 2 bases; junction bases not matched to a gene: 5. CDR1 is LNHDA, CDR2 SQIVND, per germline (reference sequence). CDR3 length: 15 amino acids. The CDR3 DNA is TGTGCCAGTAGCCCTAGCGGGGGATACACAGATACGCAGTATTTT. Its translation is CASSPSGGYTDTQYF. Drawing the rest from reference TRBV19 and TRBJ2-3, the complete variable domain is DGGITQSPKYLFRKEGQNVTLSCEQNLNHDAMYWYRQDPGQGLRLIYYSQIVNDFQKGDIAEGYSVSREKKESFPLTVTSAQKNPTAFYLCASSPSGGYTDTQYFGPGTRLTVL.

For this clone: Different DNA sequences within this sample yield the same CDR3. The chain joins TRBV5-1 to TRBJ2-7, with D perhaps TRBD2 (5 bases). The CDR3 is 12 amino acids. The V end lost 2 bases, the J end lost 3 bases, and 6 bases lay between the germline ends. Germline CDR1 reads SGHRS; CDR2 reads YFSETQ. For the CDR3, the DNA is TGCGCCAGCAGCTTACGGGGCTACGAGCAGTACTTC. Translation: CASSLRGYEQYF. Supplemented by reference TRBV5-1 and TRBJ2-7, the full variable domain reads KAGVTQTPRYLIKTRGQQVTLSCSPISGHRSVSWYQQTPGQGLQFLFEYFSETQRNKGNFPGRFSGRQFSNSRSEMNVSTLELGDSALYLCASSLRGYEQYFGPGTRLTVT.